These T cell receptor beta chains were read from a single sample in a study of cytomegalovirus exposure and HLA in healthy donors. Only in-frame clones appear in the TCRdb table, and some are missing; sequencing was by immunoSEQ multiplex PCR. Of about 160,000 clones listed, 75% to 80% are singletons. Material: PBMCs. The receptor set was obtained from a woman in her 40s in good health and CMV-seropositive. Each CDR3 is given with its conserved first and last residue. D genes are given only for firm matches. Only part of the rows carry a size: once, few, many, or a class if the clone is expanded.

D | size | J | V | CDR3 | DNA
NA | NA | TRBJ2-7 | TRBV19 | CASSISSAAKNEQYF | TGTGCCAGTAGTATTTCTTCGGCAGCGAAGAACGAGCAGTACTTC
TRBD1 | NA | TRBJ2-5 | TRBV7-8 | CASSFGTVQETQYF | TGTGCCAGCAGCTTTGGGACAGTCCAAGAGACCCAGTACTTC
NA | few | TRBJ2-7 | TRBV5-6 | CASSATLGGAYEQYF | TGTGCCAGCAGCGCTACTTTGGGGGGTGCCTACGAGCAGTACTTC
TRBD1 | NA | TRBJ2-7 | TRBV4-1 | CASSQEGQGGYEQYF | TGCGCCAGCAGCCAAGAAGGACAGGGTGGTTACGAGCAGTACTTC
NA | NA | TRBJ2-7 | TRBV2 | CASSETSKVRQYF | TGTGCCAGCAGTGAAACTAGCAAAGTTAGGCAGTACTTC
NA | few | TRBJ1-5 | TRBV30 | CAWSVQGSQPQHF | TGTGCCTGGAGTGTGCAGGGAAGTCAGCCCCAGCATTTT
NA | once | TRBJ2-7 | TRBV14 | CASSPLHGQGGTYEQYF | TGTGCCAGCTCACCTCTACACGGGCAGGGGGGTACCTACGAGCAGTACTTC
TRBD2 | NA | TRBJ2-7 | TRBV27 | CASSLSAGTSLYEQYF | TGTGCCAGCAGTTTATCTGCCGGGACTAGCCTCTACGAGCAGTACTTC
NA | NA | TRBJ2-1 | TRBV15 | CATSRDPQGKLEQFF | TGTGCCACCAGCAGAGATCCGCAGGGGAAATTGGAGCAGTTCTTC
NA | NA | TRBJ1-1 | TRBV9 | CASSARMRDTEAFF | TGTGCCAGCAGCGCCAGAATGCGGGACACTGAAGCTTTCTTT
TRBD1 | NA | TRBJ2-3 | TRBV5-1 | CASSLGGGTTDTQYF | TGCGCCAGCAGCTTAGGGGGCGGAACCACAGATACGCAGTATTTT
NA | NA | TRBJ1-1 | TRBV27 | CASSFLGGLNTEAFF | TGTGCCAGCAGTTTTCTGGGGGGGTTGAACACTGAAGCTTTCTTT
NA | NA | TRBJ1-2 | TRBV5-1 | CASSLGETAGYGYTF | TGCGCCAGCAGCTTGGGGGAGACAGCGGGCTATGGCTACACCTTC
NA | NA | TRBJ1-2 | TRBV10-3 | CAISEGQGHRQYGYTF | TGTGCCATCAGTGAGGGGCAGGGGCACCGCCAATATGGCTACACCTTC
TRBD2 | NA | TRBJ2-7 | TRBV28 | CASSLSTSGSTYEQYF | TGTGCCAGCAGTCTCTCGACTAGCGGGAGCACCTACGAGCAGTACTTC
NA | NA | TRBJ2-2 | TRBV9 | CASSVTPLGELFF | TGTGCCAGCAGCGTAACTCCCTTGGGGGAGCTGTTTTTT
TRBD2 | NA | TRBJ2-5 | TRBV5-1 | CASSVGTSGEETQYF | TGCGCCAGCAGCGTCGGGACTAGCGGGGAGGAGACCCAGTACTTC
NA | NA | TRBJ1-2 | TRBV10-3 | CAISSAGINYGYTF | TGTGCCATCAGTTCTGCAGGGATCAACTATGGCTACACCTTC
NA | NA | TRBJ1-2 | TRBV5-4 | CASSRRGGFNYGYTF | TGTGCCAGCAGCAGAAGGGGGGGATTTAACTATGGCTACACCTTC
TRBD1 | few | TRBJ2-7 | TRBV11-3 | CASSLELDRGLSYEQYF | TGTGCCAGCAGCTTAGAACTAGACAGGGGGCTCTCCTACGAGCAGTACTTC
TRBD2 | NA | TRBJ2-1 | TRBV19 | CASSPIAGATHNEQFF | TGTGCCAGTAGTCCTATAGCGGGGGCAACCCACAATGAGCAGTTCTTC
NA | NA | TRBJ2-6 | TRBV5-1 | CASSLGGSSSGANVLTF | TGCGCCAGCAGCTTGGGGGGCTCAAGCTCTGGGGCCAACGTCCTGACTTTC
TRBD2 | once | TRBJ2-1 | TRBV9 | CASSLVIAGPYNEQFF | TGTGCCAGCAGCCTAGTGATAGCGGGGCCCTACAATGAGCAGTTCTTC
TRBD2 | NA | TRBJ2-7 | TRBV2 | CASSGEGLYEQYF | TGTGCCAGCAGTGGGGAGGGTCTATACGAGCAGTACTTC
NA | NA | TRBJ2-1 | TRBV27 | CASSLSEGHLYNEQFF | TGTGCCAGCAGTTTATCAGAGGGACACCTATACAATGAGCAGTTCTTC
NA | NA | TRBJ1-4 | TRBV9 | CASSVVGATNEKLFF | TGTGCCAGCAGCGTCGTGGGCGCAACTAATGAAAAACTGTTTTTT
TRBD2 | NA | TRBJ2-3 | TRBV4-1 | CASSSTFTTGGGPDTQYF | TGCGCCAGCAGCTCCACCTTCACTACGGGGGGGGGACCAGATACGCAGTATTTT
TRBD1 | once | TRBJ2-7 | TRBV10-3 | CAISRDREYEQYF | TGTGCCATCAGTCGGGACAGGGAATACGAGCAGTACTTC
NA | NA | TRBJ1-4 | TRBV12-5 | CASGFLLRGTNEKLFF | TGTGCTAGTGGTTTTCTCCTCAGGGGAACTAATGAAAAACTGTTTTTT
NA | once | TRBJ2-3 | TRBV7-2 | CASSLAAGSTDTQYF | TGTGCCAGCAGCTTAGCGGCAGGGAGCACAGATACGCAGTATTTT
NA | few | TRBJ2-7 | TRBV14 | CASSRGPLTPYEQYF | TGTGCCAGCAGCCGAGGGCCTCTTACCCCCTACGAGCAGTACTTC
NA | NA | TRBJ2-2 | TRBV7-2 | CASDRITNTGELFF | TGTGCCAGCGACAGGATAACGAACACCGGGGAGCTGTTTTTT